The T cell receptor (beta chain) described here comes from a study of technical replicates of blood from a handful of donors. CDR1 GTSNPN and CDR2 SVGIG come from the germline V gene (reference sequence). Trimming at V came to 4 bases and at J to 8 bases, leaving 18 bases not matched to a gene. The CDR3 loop spans 17 amino acids. The protocol was immunoSEQ multiplex PCR, while the TCRdb copy is restricted to in-frame clones and leaves out a portion. The sample carries tens of thousands of clones, 80% to 95% recorded once. The sample holds one count of this clone. This chain joins TRBV30 and TRBJ1-2; 11 bases align to TRBD1. Specimen: T cells isolated from PBMCs. The clonotype originates from a human donor in good health. The CDR3 is CAWNLGQGAPGVPGYTF. CDR3 in DNA: TGTGCCTGGAACCTCGGACAGGGGGCTCCAGGCGTTCCGGGCTACACCTTC.